The following is a T cell receptor (beta chain) sequence with its context. One end of the junction is discordant with germline, which a read error may explain. The CDR3 covers 15 residues. Looked up from germline, CDR1 is SGHAT and CDR2 is FQNNGV. Authors' data handling: Counts of nucleated cells, estimated from reference gene primer amplification, were obtained. Generated by immunoSEQ multiplex PCR, the TCRdb table keeps only in-frame clones and is missing some. Clone size and V and J calls were adopted from that table, with D and trimming inferred from the DNA. The sample has 150,000 to 200,000 clones, 86% seen once. This specimen belongs to a study of blood T cell repertoires in COVID-19. Study in general: Sites in the United States, Italy and Spain provided acute and convalescent COVID-19 samples. PBMCs, B-cell-depleted T cells, or T cells provided the cDNA or gDNA that made up the material.

The chain links TRBV11-2 to TRBJ2-2; 10 bases map to TRBD2. The specimen sequenced was peripheral blood. The TCR comes from a man between 60 and 70 years old with acute or convalescent COVID-19. DNA for the CDR3: TGTGCCAGCAGCTTTACTAGCGGGAACCCCGGGGAGCTGTTTTTT. Its translation is CASSFTSGNPGELFF.